The subject of this entry is one TCR beta chain. Its specificity is unknown. This CDR3 is 17 amino acids long. Germline loops: CDR1 WSHSY, CDR2 SAAADI. Deletions cut 5 bases from V and 0 bases from J, with 14 bases between. The record originates from a study of OX40 agonist ivuxolimab in advanced cancers. Profiling relied on immunoSEQ multiplex PCR, and the TCRdb table lists in-frame clones only, not all of them. The data contain about 71,000 clones, about 93% of them singletons. Study-level points and caveats: Compared with CD4+, CD8+ T cells on average had more expanded clones. Expansion of clones was among the lowest in partial responders at 0.1-3.0 mg/kg.

The sequences come from CD4+ or CD8+ T cells sorted from blood, collected in a trial of the OX40 agonist ivuxolimab. The clonotype was recovered from an adult with an advanced solid tumor such as melanoma, head and neck, liver or kidney cancer. The chain recombines TRBV10-2 with TRBJ1-6; tentative D call: TRBD1 (5 bases). The CDR3 region has the DNA TGCGCCAGCAGTTCCGCAGGGAGTGGCTCCTATAATTCACCCCTCCACTTT. It codes for CASSSAGSGSYNSPLHF.